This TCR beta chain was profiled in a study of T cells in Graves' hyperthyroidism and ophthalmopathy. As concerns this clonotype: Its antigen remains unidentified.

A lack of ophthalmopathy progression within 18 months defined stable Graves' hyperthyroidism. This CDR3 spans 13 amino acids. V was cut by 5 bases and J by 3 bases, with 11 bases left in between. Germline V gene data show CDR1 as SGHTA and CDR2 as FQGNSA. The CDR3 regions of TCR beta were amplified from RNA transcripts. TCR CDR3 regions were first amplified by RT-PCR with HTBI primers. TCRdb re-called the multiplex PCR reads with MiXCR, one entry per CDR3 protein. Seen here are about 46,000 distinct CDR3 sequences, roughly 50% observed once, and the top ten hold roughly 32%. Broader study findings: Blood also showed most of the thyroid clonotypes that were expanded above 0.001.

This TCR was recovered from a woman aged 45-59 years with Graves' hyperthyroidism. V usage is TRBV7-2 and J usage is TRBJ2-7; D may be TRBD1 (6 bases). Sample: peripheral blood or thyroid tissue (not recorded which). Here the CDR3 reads CASSIGQHYEQYF. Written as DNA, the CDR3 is TGTGCCAGCAGCATCGGACAGCACTACGAGCAGTACTTC.